This T cell receptor beta chain was obtained from a study of blood T cell repertoires in COVID-19. As for the study in general: Some COVID-19 samples were acute and others convalescent; all came from the United States, Italy and Spain. PBMCs, B-cell-depleted T cells, or T cells provided the cDNA or gDNA that made up the material.

How the authors handled the data: Quantification of nucleated cells was approximated via reference gene primer amplification. Clones were sequenced by immunoSEQ multiplex PCR, and TCRdb holds only the in-frame ones, with some missing. V, J and clone size are those of that table, while D and trimming were read from the DNA. The repertoire holds about 160,000 clones, with 70% to 85% as singletons. J lost 4 bases, V lost 8 bases, and 15 bases had no gene match. The germline CDR1 and CDR2 sequences are SGHTA and FQGNSA. CDR3 size: 16 residues. This receptor was obtained from a woman of 80 years or more with acute or convalescent COVID-19. The sequenced material came from peripheral blood. The chain uses TRBV7-2 and TRBJ2-3; 7 nucleotides line up with TRBD2. CDR3 in DNA: TGTGCCAGCTCCACTCCGGGGGGAATCAGGGCAGATACGCAGTATTTT. As protein: CASSTPGGIRADTQYF.